This T cell receptor (beta chain) originates from a study of blood T cell repertoires in COVID-19. The overall study: Sample material is recorded as cDNA or gDNA derived from T cells, B-cell-depleted T cells, or PBMCs.

In the source study's methods: It was from reference gene primer amplification that nucleated cell counts were estimated. Only in-frame clones appear in the TCRdb table, and some are missing; sequencing was by immunoSEQ multiplex PCR. From that table come the V and J calls and clone size; the DNA was used to work out D and trimming. The sample yields about 380,000 clones, roughly 77% seen once. V gave up 7 bases and J gave up 8 bases; unmatched junction bases: 11. This CDR3 has 16 residues. Germline V lookup: CDR1 MDHEN, CDR2 SYDVKM. Sequenced: peripheral blood. This receptor was taken from a human donor with acute or convalescent COVID-19. The donor label of this sample is uncertain. The V gene is TRBV28, the J gene TRBJ2-1; 13 bases align to TRBD2. The CDR3 DNA reads TGTGCCAGCACCAGCCAACTAGCGGGGGGGCGGGATGAGCAGTTCTTC. This sequence encodes CASTSQLAGGRDEQFF.